This record concerns one TCR beta chain sequence. This sample was included in a study of T cell changes during pregnancy in multiple sclerosis. Using immunoSEQ multiplex PCR, the repertoire was profiled, and TCRdb retains in-frame clones only, with some absent. The data hold about 99,000 clones, with roughly nine tenths observed a single time. V lost 2 bases, J lost 6 bases, and 7 bases stayed unmatched. This CDR3 contains 16 residues. Germline assignment: CDR1 SGHKS and CDR2 YYEKEE (reference sequence). The sample in question was peripheral blood, obtained after pregnancy. This clonotype was sampled from a female donor with multiple sclerosis, enrolled in a pregnancy study. The chain carries TRBV5-5 and TRBJ1-6, with 8 bases that match TRBD1. In DNA form, the CDR3 reads TGTGCCAGCAGCTTAAGCCCTGACAGGGGTAATTCACCCCTCCACTTT. It yields the protein CASSLSPDRGNSPLHF.